This T cell receptor (beta chain) came from a study of graft-versus-host responses after intestinal transplantation. Whole-study results and caveats: Allograft clonal ratios (graft-versus-host to host-versus-graft) were high in patients who had graft-donor T cell macrochimerism.

Clones were read by immunoSEQ multiplex PCR, and TCRdb kept only the in-frame ones, dropping some. This sample has about 97,000 clones, with approximately 90% found just once. About this clone itself: The antigen remains unidentified.

The CDR3 totals 16 residues. V was pared by 5 bases and J by 8 bases, with 7 bases of the junction left unmatched. From germline, CDR1 is MDHEN and CDR2 SYDVKM. The specimen was unstimulated CD8+ T cells sorted from spleen or lymph node cells, collected before transplant. This chain connects TRBV28 to TRBJ2-3; TRBD2 aligns across 16 bases. The receptor was derived from a human donor who was the organ donor for an intestinal transplant. The CDR3 sequence is CASSPGTSGRDGTQYF. The DNA of the CDR3 is TGTGCCAGCAGTCCCGGGACTAGCGGGAGGGACGGTACGCAGTATTTT.